What follows describes a single T cell receptor (beta chain). The source of the sample is a study of siplizumab effects on memory and regulatory T cells. This CDR3 is built from 15 residues. Germline values: CDR1 LGHNA, CDR2 YSLEER. V was clipped by 5 bases and J by 6 bases; unmatched bases: 7. The repertoire was sequenced with immunoSEQ multiplex PCR; TCRdb's copy has only in-frame clones and lacks some. The table includes roughly 70,000 clones, 93% detected once. The receptor was isolated from a human donor in good health. The chain is built from TRBV4-3 and TRBJ2-3, with 11 bases aligning to TRBD1. The sequenced material came from CD8+ T cells sorted from blood. Written as DNA, the CDR3 is TGCGCCAGCAGCTTGCGGACAGGGGGCATGGATACGCAGTATTTT. The encoded protein is CASSLRTGGMDTQYF.